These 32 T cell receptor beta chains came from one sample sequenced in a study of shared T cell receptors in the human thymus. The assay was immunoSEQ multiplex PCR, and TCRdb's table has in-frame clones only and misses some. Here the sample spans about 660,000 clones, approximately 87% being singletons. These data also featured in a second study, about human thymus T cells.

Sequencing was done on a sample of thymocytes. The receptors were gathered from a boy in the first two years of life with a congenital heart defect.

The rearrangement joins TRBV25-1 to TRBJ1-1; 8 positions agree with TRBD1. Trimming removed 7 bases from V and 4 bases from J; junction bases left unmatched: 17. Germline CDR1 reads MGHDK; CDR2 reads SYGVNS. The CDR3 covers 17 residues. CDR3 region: CASTKTGGTVGGTEAFF. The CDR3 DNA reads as TGTGCCAGCACGAAAACAGGGGGGACGGTGGGGGGCACTGAAGCTTTCTTT.

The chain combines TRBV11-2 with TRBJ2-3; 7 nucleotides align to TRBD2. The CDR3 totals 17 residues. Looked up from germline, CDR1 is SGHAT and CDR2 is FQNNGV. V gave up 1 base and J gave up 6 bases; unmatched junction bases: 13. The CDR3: CASSLGPAGWGGDTQYF. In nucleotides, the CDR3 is TGTGCCAGCAGCTTAGGACCAGCGGGATGGGGTGGGGATACGCAGTATTTT. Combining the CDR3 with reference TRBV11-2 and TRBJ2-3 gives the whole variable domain EAGVAQSPRYKIIEKRQSVAFWCNPISGHATLYWYQQILGQGPKLLIQFQNNGVVDDSQLPKDRFSAERLKGVDSTLKIQPAKLEDSAVYLCASSLGPAGWGGDTQYFGPGTRLTVL.

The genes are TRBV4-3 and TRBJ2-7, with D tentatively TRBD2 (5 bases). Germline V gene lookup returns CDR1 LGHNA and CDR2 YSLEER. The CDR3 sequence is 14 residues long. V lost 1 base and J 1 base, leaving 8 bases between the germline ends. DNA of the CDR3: TGCGCCAGCAGCCAAGCACTAGGATCCTACGAGCAGTACTTC. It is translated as CASSQALGSYEQYF.

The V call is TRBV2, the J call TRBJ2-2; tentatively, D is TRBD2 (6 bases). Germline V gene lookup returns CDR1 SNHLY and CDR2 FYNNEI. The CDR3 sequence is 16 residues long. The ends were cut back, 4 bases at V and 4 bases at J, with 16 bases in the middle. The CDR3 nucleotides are TGTGCCAGCAGTGCCCTCGGGACTCACCTCACCGGGGAGCTGTTTTTT. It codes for CASSALGTHLTGELFF.

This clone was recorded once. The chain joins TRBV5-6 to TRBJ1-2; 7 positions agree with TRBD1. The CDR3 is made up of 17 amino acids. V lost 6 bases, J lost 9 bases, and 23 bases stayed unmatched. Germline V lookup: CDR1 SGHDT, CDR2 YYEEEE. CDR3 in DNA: TGTGCCAGCAACTCCCGAACACCCCGACAGGGTGCTATGAGCTACACCTTC. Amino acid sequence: CASNSRTPRQGAMSYTF.

CDR3 DNA sequence: TGCGCCAGCAGCCAGGGACCGGGACTGCATCGAGAAGAGACCCAGTACTTC. Encoded protein: CASSQGPGLHREETQYF. The chain carries TRBV4-1 and TRBJ2-5, with D tentatively TRBD2 (6 bases). The V end was cut by 3 bases, the J end by 3 bases, with 20 bases between. Germline assignment: CDR1 MGHRA and CDR2 YSYEKL. The CDR3 length is 17 residues.

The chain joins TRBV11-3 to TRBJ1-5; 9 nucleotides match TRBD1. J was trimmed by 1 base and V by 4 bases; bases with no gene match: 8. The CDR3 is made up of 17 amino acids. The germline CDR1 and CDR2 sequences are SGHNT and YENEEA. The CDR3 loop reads CASSYGTGTGSNQPQHF. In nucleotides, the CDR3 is TGTGCCAGCAGCTATGGGACAGGGACCGGGAGCAATCAGCCCCAGCATTTT.

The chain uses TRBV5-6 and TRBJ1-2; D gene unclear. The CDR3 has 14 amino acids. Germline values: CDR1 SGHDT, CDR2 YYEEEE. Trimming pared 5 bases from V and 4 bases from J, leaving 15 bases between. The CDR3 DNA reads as TGTGCCAGCAGGACCTCGACACAGCTCTATGGCTACACCTTC. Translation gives CASRTSTQLYGYTF.

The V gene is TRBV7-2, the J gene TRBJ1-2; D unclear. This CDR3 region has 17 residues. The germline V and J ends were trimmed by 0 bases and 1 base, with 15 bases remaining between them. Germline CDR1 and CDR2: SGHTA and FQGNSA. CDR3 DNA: TGTGCCAGCAGCTTAGCGATCGGGAAGGGAGATAACTATGGCTACACCTTC. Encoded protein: CASSLAIGKGDNYGYTF.

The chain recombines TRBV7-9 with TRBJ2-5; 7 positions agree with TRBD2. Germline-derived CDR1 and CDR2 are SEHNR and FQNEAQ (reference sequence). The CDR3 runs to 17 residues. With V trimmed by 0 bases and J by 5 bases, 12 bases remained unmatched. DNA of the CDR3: TGTGCCAGCAGCTTAGCGCTGCAGGGAGGGCTTGGGGAGACCCAGTACTTC. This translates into CASSLALQGGLGETQYF.

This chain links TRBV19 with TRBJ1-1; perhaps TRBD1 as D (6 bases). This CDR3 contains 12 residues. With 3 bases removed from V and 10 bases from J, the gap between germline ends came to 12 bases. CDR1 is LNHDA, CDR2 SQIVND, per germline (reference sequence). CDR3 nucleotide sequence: TGTGCCAGTAGTATCGTGGGGGCTGGAGCTTTCTTT. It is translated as CASSIVGAGAFF.

The CDR3 DNA reads as TGTGCCAGCAGCCCAATGGCAGGGGTGAACTCCTACGAGCAGTACTTC. Translation gives CASSPMAGVNSYEQYF. The J gene is TRBJ2-7, the V gene TRBV7-9; TRBD1 might be the D (6 bases). Germline V CDR1 and CDR2: SEHNR, FQNEAQ (reference sequence). There are 16 residues in the CDR3. Trimming took 5 bases from V and 0 from J, leaving 17 bases between them.

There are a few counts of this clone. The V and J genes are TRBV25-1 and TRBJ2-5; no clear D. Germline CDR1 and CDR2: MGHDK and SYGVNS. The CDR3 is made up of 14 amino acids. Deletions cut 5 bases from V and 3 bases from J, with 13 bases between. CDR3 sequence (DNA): TGTGCCAGCAGTACCCCCCGCGACAAAGAGACCCAGTACTTC. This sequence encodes CASSTPRDKETQYF.

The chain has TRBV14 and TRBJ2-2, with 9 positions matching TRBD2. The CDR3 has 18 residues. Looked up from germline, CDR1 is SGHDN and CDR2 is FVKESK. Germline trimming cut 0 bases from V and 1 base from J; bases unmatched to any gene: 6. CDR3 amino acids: CASSQDKGREGNTGELFF. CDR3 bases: TGTGCCAGCAGCCAAGATAAAGGGCGGGAGGGGAACACCGGGGAGCTGTTTTTT.

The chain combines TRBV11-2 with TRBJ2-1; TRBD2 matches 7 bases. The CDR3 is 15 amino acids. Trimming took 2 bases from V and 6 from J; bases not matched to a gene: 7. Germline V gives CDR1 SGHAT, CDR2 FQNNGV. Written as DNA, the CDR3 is TGTGCCAGCAGCTTACACTGGGGGGGTTTCAATGAGCAGTTCTTC. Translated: CASSLHWGGFNEQFF. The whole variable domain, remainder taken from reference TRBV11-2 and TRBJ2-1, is EAGVAQSPRYKIIEKRQSVAFWCNPISGHATLYWYQQILGQGPKLLIQFQNNGVVDDSQLPKDRFSAERLKGVDSTLKIQPAKLEDSAVYLCASSLHWGGFNEQFFGPGTRLTVL.

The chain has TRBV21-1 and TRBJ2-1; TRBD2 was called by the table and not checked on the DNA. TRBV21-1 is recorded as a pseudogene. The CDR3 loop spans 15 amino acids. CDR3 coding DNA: TGTGCCAGCAGCAAAGCCACTAGCGGTTACAATGAGCAGTTCTTC. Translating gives CASSKATSGYNEQFF.

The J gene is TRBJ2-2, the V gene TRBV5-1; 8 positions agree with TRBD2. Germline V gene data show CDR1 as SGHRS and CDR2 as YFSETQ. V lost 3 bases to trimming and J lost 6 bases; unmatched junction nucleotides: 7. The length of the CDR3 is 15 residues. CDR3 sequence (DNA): TGCGCCAGCAGCTCCCGCGCGGGAGGATCCGGGGAGCTGTTTTTT. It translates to CASSSRAGGSGELFF.

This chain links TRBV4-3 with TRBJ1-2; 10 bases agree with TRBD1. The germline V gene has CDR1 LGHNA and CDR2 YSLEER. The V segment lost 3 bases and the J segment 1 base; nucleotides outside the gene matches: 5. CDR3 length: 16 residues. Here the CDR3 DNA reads TGCGCCAGCAGCCAGACAGGGGGCGCGGTTAACTATGGCTACACCTTC. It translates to CASSQTGGAVNYGYTF.

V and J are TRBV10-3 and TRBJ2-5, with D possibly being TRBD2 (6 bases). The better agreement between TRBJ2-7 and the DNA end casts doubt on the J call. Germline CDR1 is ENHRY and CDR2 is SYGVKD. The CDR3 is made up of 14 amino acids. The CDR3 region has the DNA TGTGCCATCAGTGAGCCGAAAAGCGGGCGCGAGCAGTACTTC. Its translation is CAISEPKSGREQYF.

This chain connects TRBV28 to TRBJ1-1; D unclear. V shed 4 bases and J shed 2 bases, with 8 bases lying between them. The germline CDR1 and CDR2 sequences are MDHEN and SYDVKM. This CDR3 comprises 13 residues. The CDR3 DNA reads TGTGCCAGCAGTTGGCAGGATAACACTGAAGCTTTCTTT. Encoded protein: CASSWQDNTEAFF.

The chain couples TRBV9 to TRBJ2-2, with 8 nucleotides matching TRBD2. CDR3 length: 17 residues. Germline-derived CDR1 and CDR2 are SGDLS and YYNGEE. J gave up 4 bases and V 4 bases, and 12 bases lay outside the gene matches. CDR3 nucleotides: TGTGCCAGCAGCACCCGGGCGGCTAGCGGGCGCACCGGGGAGCTGTTTTTT. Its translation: CASSTRAASGRTGELFF. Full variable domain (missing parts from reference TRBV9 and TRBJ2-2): DSGVTQTPKHLITATGQRVTLRCSPRSGDLSVYWYQQSLDQGLQFLIQYYNGEERAKGNILERFSAQQFPDLHSELNLSSLELGDSALYFCASSTRAASGRTGELFFGEGSRLTVL.

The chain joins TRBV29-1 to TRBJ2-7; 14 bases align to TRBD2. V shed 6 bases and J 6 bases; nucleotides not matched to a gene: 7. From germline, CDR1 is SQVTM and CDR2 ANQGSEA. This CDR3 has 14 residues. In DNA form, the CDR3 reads TGCAGCGTGGGCAGGGGACTAGCGGGAGCCGAGCAGTACTTC. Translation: CSVGRGLAGAEQYF.

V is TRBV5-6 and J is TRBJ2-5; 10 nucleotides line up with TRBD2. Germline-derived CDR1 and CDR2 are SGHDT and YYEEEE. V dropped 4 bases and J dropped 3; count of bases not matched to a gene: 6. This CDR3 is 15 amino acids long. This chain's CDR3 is CASSQRGGSEETQYF. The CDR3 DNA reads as TGTGCCAGCAGCCAGCGGGGGGGATCTGAAGAGACCCAGTACTTC.

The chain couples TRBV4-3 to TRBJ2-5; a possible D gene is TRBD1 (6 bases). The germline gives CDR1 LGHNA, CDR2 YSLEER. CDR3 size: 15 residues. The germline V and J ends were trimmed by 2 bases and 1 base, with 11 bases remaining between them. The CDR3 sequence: CASSQRRDTQETQYF. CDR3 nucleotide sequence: TGCGCCAGCAGCCAAAGACGGGACACCCAAGAGACCCAGTACTTC.

CDR3 nucleotide sequence: TGTGCCAGCAGCTTACGGCAGGGGGGCTATGGCTACACCTTC. This encodes CASSLRQGGYGYTF. The rearrangement uses TRBV7-9 and TRBJ1-2; 7 bases are a match to TRBD1. Germline CDR1 and CDR2: SEHNR and FQNEAQ (reference sequence). V dropped 2 bases and J dropped 4; count of bases not matched to a gene: 4. The CDR3 covers 14 residues.

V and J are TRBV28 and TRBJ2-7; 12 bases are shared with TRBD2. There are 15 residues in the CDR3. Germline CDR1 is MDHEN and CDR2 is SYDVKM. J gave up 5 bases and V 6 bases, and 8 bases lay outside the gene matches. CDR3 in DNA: TGTGCCAGCAGACCCCCGACTAGCGGGAGAGACGAGCAGTACTTC. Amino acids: CASRPPTSGRDEQYF.

CDR3 sequence (DNA): TGTGCCAGCAGCTTAGTCGGACAGGGCACTAACTATGGCTACACCTTC. It yields the protein CASSLVGQGTNYGYTF. The rearrangement joins TRBV7-9 to TRBJ1-2, with 8 bases lining up with TRBD1. Germline V gives CDR1 SEHNR, CDR2 FQNEAQ (reference sequence). This CDR3 spans 16 amino acids. The junction had 4 bases not matched to a gene; V was cut back by 1 base and J by 0 bases.

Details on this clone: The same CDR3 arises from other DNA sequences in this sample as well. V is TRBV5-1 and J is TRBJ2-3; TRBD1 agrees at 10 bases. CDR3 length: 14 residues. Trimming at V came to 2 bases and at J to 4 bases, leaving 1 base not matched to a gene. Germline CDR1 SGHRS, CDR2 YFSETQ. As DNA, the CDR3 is TGCGCCAGCAGCTTTGGACAGGGGGCAGATACGCAGTATTTT. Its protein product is CASSFGQGADTQYF.

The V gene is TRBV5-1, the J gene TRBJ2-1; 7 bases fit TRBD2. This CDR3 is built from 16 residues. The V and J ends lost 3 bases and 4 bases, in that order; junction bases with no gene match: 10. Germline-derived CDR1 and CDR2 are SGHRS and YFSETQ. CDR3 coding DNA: TGCGCCAGCAGCTCCGGATGGGAGGGCCATTACAATGAGCAGTTCTTC. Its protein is CASSSGWEGHYNEQFF.

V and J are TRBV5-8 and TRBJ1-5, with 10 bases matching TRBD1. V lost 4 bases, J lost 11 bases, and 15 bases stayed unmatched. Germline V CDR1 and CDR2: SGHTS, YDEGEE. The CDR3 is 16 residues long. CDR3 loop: CASSLPNWDRGRTQHF. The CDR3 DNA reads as TGTGCCAGCAGCCTCCCGAATTGGGACAGGGGCAGGACCCAGCATTTT.

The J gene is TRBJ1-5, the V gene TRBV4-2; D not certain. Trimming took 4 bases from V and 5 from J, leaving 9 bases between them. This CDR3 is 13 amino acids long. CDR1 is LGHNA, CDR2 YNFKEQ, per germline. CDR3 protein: CASSLISDQPQHF. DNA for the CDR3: TGTGCCAGCAGCCTTATTTCGGATCAGCCCCAGCATTTT.

CDR3 coding DNA: TGTGCCAGTAGTATGGGAGGGGTGGGGGAGACCCAGTACTTC. This gives the protein CASSMGGVGETQYF. The V call is TRBV19, the J call TRBJ2-5, with TRBD2 identical over 7 bases. CDR3 length equals 14 residues. The J segment lost 5 bases and the V segment lost 3 bases, leaving 6 bases of the junction unmatched. CDR1 LNHDA and CDR2 SQIVND come from the germline V gene (reference sequence).